This T cell receptor (beta chain) appears in the sequencing data of a study of blood T cell repertoires in COVID-19. Looking at the study overall: The analysed material was cDNA or gDNA that came from T cells, B-cell-depleted T cells, or PBMCs.

Repertoires were generated with immunoSEQ multiplex PCR, while TCRdb's copy carries only in-frame clones and drops some. The sample has just over 300,000 clones, roughly 87% seen once; the top ten hold just under 9%. With V trimmed by 3 bases and J by 2 bases, 7 bases remained unmatched. The CDR3 spans 15 residues. Germline CDR1 is SGDLS and CDR2 is YYNGEE. The sequence was collected from a woman in her late teens or twenties who had recovered from COVID-19. The chain has TRBV9 and TRBJ2-5; 7 bases fit TRBD2. Specimen: PBMCs or T cells enriched from blood (not recorded which). CDR3: CASSGGTIYQETQYF. CDR3 nucleotides: TGTGCCAGCAGCGGCGGGACTATCTATCAAGAGACCCAGTACTTC. The full variable domain, with the rest looked up from reference TRBV9 and TRBJ2-5, is DSGVTQTPKHLITATGQRVTLRCSPRSGDLSVYWYQQSLDQGLQFLIQYYNGEERAKGNILERFSAQQFPDLHSELNLSSLELGDSALYFCASSGGTIYQETQYFGPGTRLLVL.